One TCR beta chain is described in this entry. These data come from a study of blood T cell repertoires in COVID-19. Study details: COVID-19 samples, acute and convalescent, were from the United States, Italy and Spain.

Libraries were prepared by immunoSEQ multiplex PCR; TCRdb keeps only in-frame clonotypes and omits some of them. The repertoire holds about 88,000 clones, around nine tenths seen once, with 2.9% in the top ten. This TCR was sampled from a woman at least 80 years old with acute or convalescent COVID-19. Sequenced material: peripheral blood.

The CDR3 DNA sequence: TGTGCCAGCTCACTCACTAGCGGGAGGGGACACGAGCAGTACTTC. Protein sequence: CASSLTSGRGHEQYF. The chain recombines TRBV18 with TRBJ2-7, with TRBD2 identical over 13 bases. The V and J ends lost 4 bases and 5 bases, in that order; junction bases with no gene match: 5. The germline CDR1 and CDR2 sequences are KGHSH and LQKENI. The CDR3 has 15 amino acids.